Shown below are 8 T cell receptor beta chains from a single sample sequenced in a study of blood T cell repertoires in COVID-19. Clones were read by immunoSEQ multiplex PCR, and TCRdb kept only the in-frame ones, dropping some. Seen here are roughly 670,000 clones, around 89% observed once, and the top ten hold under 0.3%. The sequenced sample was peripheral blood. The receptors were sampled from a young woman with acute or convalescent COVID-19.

The CDR3 nucleotides are TGTGCCAGCAGCTTCGGGACTAGCGGGGTAGATACGCAGTATTTT. This encodes CASSFGTSGVDTQYF. The chain links TRBV11-2 to TRBJ2-3; 13 positions agree with TRBD2. There are 15 residues in the CDR3. CDR1 and CDR2 (germline): SGHAT, FQNNGV. J was trimmed by 5 bases and V by 3 bases; bases with no gene match: 2.

In DNA form, the CDR3 reads TGTGCCAGCAGCTCGACTAGCGGAAAACCCGGGGAGCTGTTTTTT. Its protein is CASSSTSGKPGELFF. V gene TRBV7-2 combines with J gene TRBJ2-2; 9 nucleotides match TRBD2. The CDR3 extends over 15 amino acids. The germline V gene has CDR1 SGHTA and CDR2 FQGNSA. V gave up 4 bases and J gave up 6 bases; unmatched junction bases: 6.

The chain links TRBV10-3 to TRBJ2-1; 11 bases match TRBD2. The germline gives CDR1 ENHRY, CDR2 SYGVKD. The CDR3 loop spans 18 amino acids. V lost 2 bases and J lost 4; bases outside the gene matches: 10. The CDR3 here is CAISEDDPLAGGYNEQFF. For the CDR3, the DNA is TGTGCCATCAGTGAGGACGATCCTTTAGCGGGGGGGTACAATGAGCAGTTCTTC.

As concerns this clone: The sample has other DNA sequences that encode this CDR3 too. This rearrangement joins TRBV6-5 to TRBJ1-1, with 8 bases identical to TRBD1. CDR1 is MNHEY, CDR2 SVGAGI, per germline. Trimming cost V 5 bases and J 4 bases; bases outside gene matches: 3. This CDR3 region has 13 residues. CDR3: CASSLTGGTEAFF. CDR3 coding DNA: TGTGCCAGCAGTCTAACAGGGGGCACTGAAGCTTTCTTT.

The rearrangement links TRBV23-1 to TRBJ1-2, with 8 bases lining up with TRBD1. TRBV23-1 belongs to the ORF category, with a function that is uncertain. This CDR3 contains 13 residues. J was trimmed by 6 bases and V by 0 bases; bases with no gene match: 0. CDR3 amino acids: CASSQSTGDGYTF. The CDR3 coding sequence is TGCGCCAGCAGTCAATCGACAGGGGATGGCTACACCTTC.

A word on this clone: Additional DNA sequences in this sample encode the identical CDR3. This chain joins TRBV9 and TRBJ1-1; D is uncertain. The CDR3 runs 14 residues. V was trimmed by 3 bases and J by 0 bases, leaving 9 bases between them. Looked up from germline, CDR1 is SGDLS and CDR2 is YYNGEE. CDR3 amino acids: CASSAGLLNTEAFF. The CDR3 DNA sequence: TGTGCCAGCAGCGCCGGACTGTTGAACACTGAAGCTTTCTTT.

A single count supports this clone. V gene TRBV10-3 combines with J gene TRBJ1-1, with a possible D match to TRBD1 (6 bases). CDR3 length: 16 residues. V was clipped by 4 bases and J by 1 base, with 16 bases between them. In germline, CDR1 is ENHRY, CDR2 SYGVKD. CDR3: CAISGFRDTQNTEAFF. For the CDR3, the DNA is TGTGCCATCAGTGGATTCCGGGACACCCAGAACACTGAAGCTTTCTTT.

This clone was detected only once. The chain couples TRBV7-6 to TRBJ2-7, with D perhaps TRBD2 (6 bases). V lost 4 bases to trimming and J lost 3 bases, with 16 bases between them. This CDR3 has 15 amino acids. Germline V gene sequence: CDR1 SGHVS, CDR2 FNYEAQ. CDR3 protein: CASSSREFHDYEQYF. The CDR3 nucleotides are TGTGCCAGCAGCTCCCGGGAGTTCCATGACTACGAGCAGTACTTC.